One and the same sample provided the 3 T cell receptor beta chains below, sequenced in a study of cytomegalovirus exposure and HLA in healthy donors. PCR involved 60 Vbeta and 13 Jbeta primers. This table comes from immunoSEQ multiplex PCR, and its TCRdb copy is limited to in-frame clones, with some not included. The sample holds about 150,000 clones, roughly 82% seen once. Material for sequencing was PBMCs. These receptors were obtained from a woman aged 45-59 years in good health and CMV-seropositive.

DNA of the CDR3: TGTGCCAGCAGCGAGATTCCCGGGACAGGGGTGTGGACAGATACGCAGTATTTT. Encoded protein: CASSEIPGTGVWTDTQYF. This rearrangement joins TRBV9 to TRBJ2-3, with 10 bases lining up with TRBD1. The CDR3 extends over 18 amino acids. V shed 3 bases and J 3 bases; nucleotides not matched to a gene: 13. Looked up from germline, CDR1 is SGDLS and CDR2 is YYNGEE.

The chain carries TRBV27 and TRBJ2-5; the match to TRBD1 covers 9 bases. The DNA end favors TRBJ2-7, so the J call may be wrong. This CDR3 has 14 amino acids. Looked up from germline, CDR1 is MNHEY and CDR2 is SMNVEV (reference sequence). CDR3 coding DNA: TGTGCCAGCAGTTCCGGGACAGGGCCCTACGAGCAGTACTTC. It encodes CASSSGTGPYEQYF.

J is TRBJ2-7 and V is TRBV13; the match to TRBD2 covers 14 bases. CDR1 and CDR2 (germline): PRHDT, FYEKMQ (reference sequence). J gave up 6 bases and V 5 bases, and 12 bases lay outside the gene matches. The CDR3 spans 17 residues. The CDR3 loop is CASSLMVMGLAGVEQYF. CDR3 sequence (DNA): TGTGCCAGCAGCCTAATGGTAATGGGACTAGCGGGGGTCGAGCAGTACTTC.